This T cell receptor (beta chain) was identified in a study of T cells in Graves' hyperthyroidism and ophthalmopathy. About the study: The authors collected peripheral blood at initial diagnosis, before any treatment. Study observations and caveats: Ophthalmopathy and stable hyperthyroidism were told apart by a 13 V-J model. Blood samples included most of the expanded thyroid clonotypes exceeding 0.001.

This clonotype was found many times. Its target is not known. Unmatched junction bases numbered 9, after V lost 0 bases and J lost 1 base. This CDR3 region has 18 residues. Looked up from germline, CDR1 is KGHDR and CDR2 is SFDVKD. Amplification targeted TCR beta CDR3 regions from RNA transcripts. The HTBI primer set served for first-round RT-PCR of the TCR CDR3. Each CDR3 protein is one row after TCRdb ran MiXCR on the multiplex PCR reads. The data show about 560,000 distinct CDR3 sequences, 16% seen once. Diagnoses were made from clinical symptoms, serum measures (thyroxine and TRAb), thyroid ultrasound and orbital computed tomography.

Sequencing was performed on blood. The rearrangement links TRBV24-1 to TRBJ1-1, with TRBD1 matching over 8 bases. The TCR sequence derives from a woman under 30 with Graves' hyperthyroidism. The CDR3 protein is CATSDLVDRVRPNTEAFF. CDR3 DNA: TGTGCCACCAGTGATTTGGTGGACAGGGTTAGGCCGAACACTGAAGCTTTCTTT.